Below, 30 T cell receptor beta chains from the same sample are listed, as sequenced in a study of beta chain features in type 1 diabetes. Study observations and caveats: TCRB CDR3s were moderately but significantly shorter in Type 1 diabetes patients in all four CD4+ subsets.

Their antigen targets remain unknown. Of the isolated RNA, all was reverse transcribed, and so the sequenced material was expressed TCRB transcripts. The data were produced by immunoSEQ multiplex PCR, yet TCRdb's version contains in-frame clones alone and is incomplete. The sample lists 150,000 to 200,000 clones; roughly 59% were seen once. The material sequenced was naive CD4+ T cells from blood. The receptors were sampled from a man aged 30-40 years with type 1 diabetes.

The chain links TRBV2 to TRBJ2-2; TRBD1 agrees at 9 bases. J lost 4 bases, V lost 6 bases, and 6 bases had no gene match. The germline CDR1 and CDR2 sequences are SNHLY and FYNNEI. The CDR3 spans 15 residues. The CDR3 coding sequence is TGTGCCAGCAGGGCGGGGACAGGGTCCACCGGGGAGCTGTTTTTT. It yields the protein CASRAGTGSTGELFF. The full variable domain, its missing parts supplied by reference TRBV2 and TRBJ2-2, is EPEVTQTPSHQVTQMGQEVILRCVPISNHLYFYWYRQILGQKVEFLVSFYNNEISEKSEIFDDQFSVERPDGSNFTLKIRSTKLEDSAMYFCASRAGTGSTGELFFGEGSRLTVL.

The chain joins TRBV30 to TRBJ1-1, with 10 positions matching TRBD1. The CDR3 loop spans 17 amino acids. CDR1 and CDR2 from the germline V gene are GTSNPN and SVGIG (reference sequence). V lost 1 base, J lost 0 bases, and 8 bases stayed unmatched. This CDR3 reads CAWSGQGAGVMNTEAFF. The CDR3 DNA reads TGTGCCTGGAGTGGACAGGGGGCAGGTGTGATGAACACTGAAGCTTTCTTT.

This sequence joins TRBV4-1 and TRBJ1-1; TRBD1 is a possible D gene (5 bases). Trimming pared 1 base from V and 7 bases from J, leaving 13 bases between. In germline, CDR1 is MGHRA, CDR2 YSYEKL. CDR3 length: 14 residues. DNA of the CDR3: TGCGCCAGCAGCCAAGTCAGGGATGTCGATGAAGCTTTCTTT. This sequence encodes CASSQVRDVDEAFF.

The chain links TRBV30 to TRBJ2-5; D gene uncertain. The CDR3 consists of 13 residues. Trimming removed 1 base at V and 2 bases at J, with 8 bases between. Germline V gene lookup returns CDR1 GTSNPN and CDR2 SVGIG (reference sequence). The CDR3: CAWSAGGQETQYF. For the CDR3, the DNA is TGTGCCTGGAGTGCCGGCGGACAAGAGACCCAGTACTTC.

This clone was recorded a few times. The chain combines TRBV7-9 with TRBJ1-1, with D maybe TRBD1 (5 bases). The CDR3 runs 14 residues. Germline values: CDR1 SEHNR, CDR2 FQNEAQ (reference sequence). V was cut by 1 base and J by 4 bases, with 10 bases left in between. The DNA for the CDR3 is TGTGCCAGCAGCTTAGTAGGGGCGGGCACTGAAGCTTTCTTT. It encodes CASSLVGAGTEAFF.

This chain links TRBV4-3 with TRBJ2-7; D is perhaps TRBD2 (5 bases). This CDR3 has 14 amino acids. Germline V gene lookup returns CDR1 LGHNA and CDR2 YSLEER. The V gene lost 0 bases and the J gene lost 3 bases, with 9 bases spanning the gap. DNA for the CDR3: TGCGCCAGCAGCCAAGATCAACGGGGCTACGAGCAGTACTTC. This sequence encodes CASSQDQRGYEQYF.

The chain joins TRBV7-2 to TRBJ2-2; no firm D call. Trimming took off 4 bases at V and 5 bases at J, with 8 bases between the two ends. The CDR3 loop spans 13 amino acids. CDR1 and CDR2 from the germline V gene are SGHTA and FQGNSA. The CDR3 DNA reads TGTGCCAGCAGCTATCAGGATACCGGGGAGCTGTTTTTT. Its protein product is CASSYQDTGELFF.

The rearrangement links TRBV11-2 to TRBJ2-1, with 9 bases fitting TRBD2. CDR1 is SGHAT, CDR2 FQNNGV, per germline. The V gene end was trimmed by 5 bases and the J gene end by 3 bases; junction bases not matched to a gene: 17. CDR3 length: 19 residues. This CDR3 reads CASSRLAELYFPGYNEQFF. The DNA for the CDR3 is TGTGCCAGCAGCCGACTAGCGGAGTTATACTTCCCGGGCTACAATGAGCAGTTCTTC.

The genes are TRBV25-1 and TRBJ1-6, with 8 bases matching TRBD1. There are 13 residues in the CDR3. With V trimmed by 5 bases and J by 7 bases, 1 base remained unmatched. Germline CDR1 MGHDK, CDR2 SYGVNS. In nucleotides, the CDR3 is TGTGCCAGCAGTTGGACAGGGAATTCACCCCTCCACTTT. This encodes CASSWTGNSPLHF.

The chain employs TRBV28 and TRBJ2-4; 9 nucleotides align to TRBD1. Germline CDR1 MDHEN, CDR2 SYDVKM. CDR3 size: 18 residues. V was clipped by 3 bases and J by 1 base; unmatched bases: 10. CDR3 sequence reads: CASSLGTGPVRAKNIQYF. For the CDR3, the DNA is TGTGCCAGCAGTTTGGGGACAGGGCCGGTCCGGGCCAAAAACATTCAGTACTTC.

This clone was observed a handful of times. J is TRBJ2-1 and V is TRBV28, with TRBD2 matching over 14 bases. The CDR3 has 17 residues. Germline-derived CDR1 and CDR2 are MDHEN and SYDVKM. J was trimmed by 5 bases and V by 5 bases; bases with no gene match: 8. DNA for the CDR3: TGTGCCAGCAGTATTTGGACTAGCGGGGGGCGCGACAATGAGCAGTTCTTC. Protein: CASSIWTSGGRDNEQFF.

The rearrangement joins TRBV4-3 to TRBJ2-4; D gene uncertain. Per germline, CDR1 LGHNA and CDR2 YSLEER. The V end lost 1 base, the J end lost 8 bases, and 9 bases lay between the germline ends. The CDR3 runs to 13 residues. DNA of the CDR3: TGCGCCAGCAGCCAAGTGGGTGGGGACATTCAGTACTTC. Translated: CASSQVGGDIQYF.

This rearrangement joins TRBV6-1 to TRBJ2-1; D is unresolved. The CDR3 is made up of 15 amino acids. The V end lost 2 bases, the J end lost 0 bases, and 8 bases lay between the germline ends. Germline V gene sequence: CDR1 MNHNS, CDR2 SASEGT. The CDR3 spells CASSEIYSSYNEQFF. The DNA for the CDR3 is TGTGCCAGCAGTGAAATTTACAGCTCCTACAATGAGCAGTTCTTC.

The chain carries TRBV5-4 and TRBJ2-1; TRBD2 might be the D (5 bases). The germline V gene encodes CDR1 SGHNT and CDR2 YYREEE (reference sequence). V was trimmed by 4 bases and J by 1 base, leaving 9 bases between them. CDR3 size: 14 residues. CDR3 sequence: CASSRSESYNEQFF. CDR3 DNA sequence: TGTGCCAGCAGCCGTAGCGAATCCTACAATGAGCAGTTCTTC.

The chain uses TRBV5-1 and TRBJ1-1; D unresolved. Germline V CDR1 and CDR2: SGHRS, YFSETQ. The V and J ends lost 0 bases and 1 base respectively, with 4 bases between them. The CDR3 length is 13 residues. The chain's CDR3 is CASSLVSNTEAFF. CDR3 sequence (DNA): TGCGCCAGCAGCTTGGTCTCGAACACTGAAGCTTTCTTT.

This chain uses TRBV10-1 with TRBJ2-3; D possibly matches TRBD1 or TRBD2 (5 bases each). Trimming left V 6 bases short and J 0 bases short, with 7 bases between. The CDR3 loop spans 13 amino acids. Germline-derived CDR1 and CDR2 are WNHNN and SYGVQD (reference sequence). The DNA of the CDR3 is TGCGCCAGCAGCCGGGACAGCACAGATACGCAGTATTTT. This sequence encodes CASSRDSTDTQYF.

In nucleotides, the CDR3 is TGCAGCGTGGCTACAGGGATAACTGAAGCTTTCTTT. Its protein product is CSVATGITEAFF. The chain uses TRBV29-1 and TRBJ1-1; TRBD1 might be the D (6 bases). Germline loops: CDR1 SQVTM, CDR2 ANQGSEA. Trimming took off 6 bases at V and 5 bases at J, with 13 bases between the two ends. This CDR3 is 12 amino acids long.

The chain joins TRBV5-6 to TRBJ2-3, with TRBD1 matching 9 bases. CDR1 is SGHDT and CDR2 is YYEEEE in the germline V gene. This CDR3 is 16 amino acids long. J lost 3 bases, V lost 4 bases, and 9 bases had no gene match. The DNA for the CDR3 is TGTGCCAGCAGCACAGTCCGGACAGGGGTGACAGATACGCAGTATTTT. Encoded protein: CASSTVRTGVTDTQYF.

The chain uses TRBV10-3 and TRBJ2-7; unclear D gene. V lost 10 bases to trimming and J lost 2 bases, with 15 bases between them. The CDR3 is made up of 13 amino acids. Germline V gene data show CDR1 as ENHRY and CDR2 as SYGVKD. CDR3 DNA sequence: TGTGCCACCTTACGTATAGGAACCTACGAGCAGTACTTC. Amino acid sequence: CATLRIGTYEQYF.

The sample holds a few counts of this clone. V gene TRBV4-3 combines with J gene TRBJ2-6; D is possibly TRBD1 or TRBD2 (5 bases each). Per germline, CDR1 LGHNA and CDR2 YSLEER. The CDR3 length is 17 residues. Trimming removed 0 bases at V and 3 bases at J, with 12 bases between. This CDR3 reads CASSQDLRGDGANVLTF. CDR3 DNA: TGCGCCAGCAGCCAAGATTTAAGGGGAGATGGGGCCAACGTCCTGACTTTC.

This rearrangement joins TRBV10-3 to TRBJ2-6; 9 bases match TRBD1. CDR1 is ENHRY, CDR2 SYGVKD, per germline. CDR3 length: 16 amino acids. The V segment lost 9 bases and the J segment 0 bases; nucleotides outside the gene matches: 6. As DNA, the CDR3 is TGTGCCATACCCCGGGACAGGGTCTCTGGGGCCAACGTCCTGACTTTC. Translation: CAIPRDRVSGANVLTF.

This sequence joins TRBV30 and TRBJ1-1, with a weak D call TRBD1 (5 bases). V gave up 0 bases and J gave up 4 bases, with 12 bases separating them. The CDR3 is 14 residues long. Germline V gene lookup returns CDR1 GTSNPN and CDR2 SVGIG (reference sequence). The CDR3 protein is CAWSVTTVSTEAFF. The CDR3 nucleotides read TGTGCCTGGAGTGTGACGACAGTCTCCACTGAAGCTTTCTTT.

The J gene is TRBJ2-3, the V gene TRBV7-2, with D hard to call. The V and J ends lost 1 base and 2 bases respectively, with 16 bases between them. Germline CDR1 is SGHTA and CDR2 is FQGNSA. This CDR3 region has 17 residues. The CDR3 DNA is TGTGCCAGCAGCTTAGTATTTATTCTACCGCTCACAGATACGCAGTATTTT. Its translation is CASSLVFILPLTDTQYF.

This sequence joins TRBV7-6 and TRBJ1-1; no clear D. Germline CDR1 is SGHVS and CDR2 is FNYEAQ. The CDR3 runs to 15 residues. V was trimmed by 4 bases and J by 1 base, leaving 13 bases between them. CDR3 sequence: CASSSLQRRNTEAFF. DNA of the CDR3: TGTGCCAGCAGCTCCCTACAGAGGAGGAACACTGAAGCTTTCTTT.

This sequence joins TRBV10-3 and TRBJ2-5; TRBD2 agrees at 8 bases. CDR3 size: 16 residues. Germline V CDR1 and CDR2: ENHRY, SYGVKD. V lost 0 bases to trimming and J lost 2 bases; unmatched junction nucleotides: 5. Here the CDR3 DNA reads TGTGCCATCAGTGAGTCGAGGGGACTAGTTCAAGAGACCCAGTACTTC. Translated, it gives CAISESRGLVQETQYF.

The genes are TRBV28 and TRBJ2-1; 8 bases agree with TRBD2. The J segment lost 1 base and the V segment lost 7 bases, leaving 3 bases of the junction unmatched. The CDR3 covers 14 residues. Germline lookup yields CDR1 MDHEN and CDR2 SYDVKM. In nucleotides, the CDR3 is TGTGCCAGCATCAGCGGGGGTTCCTACAATGAGCAGTTCTTC. Protein sequence: CASISGGSYNEQFF.

The rearrangement links TRBV23-1 to TRBJ1-5; the D is unclear. TRBV23-1 is recorded as an ORF, its role being uncertain. Trimming took 9 bases from V and 4 from J, leaving 13 bases between them. The CDR3 has 13 amino acids. CDR3 protein: CAREPVGNQPQHF. DNA of the CDR3: TGCGCCAGAGAGCCAGTTGGGAATCAGCCCCAGCATTTT.

The rearrangement joins TRBV10-3 to TRBJ1-1; D gene unclear. The CDR3 spans 12 residues. Germline CDR1 ENHRY, CDR2 SYGVKD. V lost 0 bases to trimming and J lost 8 bases, with 7 bases between them. The CDR3 here is CAISESSREAFF. The CDR3 DNA sequence: TGTGCCATCAGTGAGTCTTCACGGGAAGCTTTCTTT.

The rearrangement uses TRBV7-9 and TRBJ2-2; D gene ambiguous. This CDR3 is built from 14 residues. Germline CDR1 and CDR2: SEHNR and FQNEAQ (reference sequence). The ends were cut back, 3 bases at V and 1 base at J, with 6 bases in the middle. CDR3 nucleotide sequence: TGTGCCAGCAGCTTTGGAAGGAACACCGGGGAGCTGTTTTTT. This gives the protein CASSFGRNTGELFF.

The rearrangement joins TRBV20-1 to TRBJ2-5; D call uncertain. The CDR3 is made up of 11 amino acids. The V end lost 4 bases, the J end lost 2 bases, and 5 bases lay between the germline ends. Germline CDR1 reads DFQATT; CDR2 reads SNEGSKA (reference sequence). CDR3 region: CSATMQETQYF. Here the CDR3 DNA reads TGCAGTGCTACAATGCAAGAGACCCAGTACTTC.